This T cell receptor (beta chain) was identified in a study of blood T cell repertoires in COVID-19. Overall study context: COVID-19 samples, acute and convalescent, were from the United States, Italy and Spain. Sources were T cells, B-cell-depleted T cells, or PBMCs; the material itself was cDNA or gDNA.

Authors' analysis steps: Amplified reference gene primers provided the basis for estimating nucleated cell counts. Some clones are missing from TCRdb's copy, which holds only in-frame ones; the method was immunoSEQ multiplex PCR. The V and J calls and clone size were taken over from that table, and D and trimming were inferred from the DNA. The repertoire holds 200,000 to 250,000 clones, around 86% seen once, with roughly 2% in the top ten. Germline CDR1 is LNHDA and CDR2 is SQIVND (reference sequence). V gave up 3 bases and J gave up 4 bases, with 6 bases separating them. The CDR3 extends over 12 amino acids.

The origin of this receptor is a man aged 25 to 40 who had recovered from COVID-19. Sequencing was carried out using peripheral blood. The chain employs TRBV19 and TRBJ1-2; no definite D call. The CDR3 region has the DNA TGTGCCAGTAGTATGAGAGTCTATGGCTACACCTTC. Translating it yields CASSMRVYGYTF.